This entry features one T cell receptor (beta chain) sequence. What it binds is unknown. The V gene's germline CDR1 is LNHNV and CDR2 YYDKDF (reference sequence). Trimming left V 0 bases short and J 4 bases short, with 18 bases between. The CDR3 has 17 amino acids. The data originate from a study of cytomegalovirus exposure and HLA in healthy donors. Study-wide background: Earlier findings included 117 million unique TCR beta sequences obtained from 150 million to 200 million T cells.

Notes on the study in general: CMV antigen specificity was confirmed in vitro for three CMV-associated chains. The authors reported that TCR beta sequences could predict HLA-A and HLA-B alleles. These predictions were accurate for most subjects in the first cohort. V- and J-gene trimming in TCR beta was tied to a missense DCLRE1C variant by an analysis performed later.

The PCR contained 60 Vbeta and 13 Jbeta primers. Some clones are missing from TCRdb's copy, which holds only in-frame ones; the method was immunoSEQ multiplex PCR. The data show some 160,000 clones, with 80% to 85% seen just once and approximately 2.4% held by the top ten. Sequencing was carried out using PBMCs. The V and J genes are TRBV15 and TRBJ1-2; no clear D. This clonotype was sampled from a male donor in good health and CMV-seronegative. Written as DNA, the CDR3 is TGTGCCACCAGCAGAGATCGAGGTTTGGGCGGGCCCTATGGCTACACCTTC. Translating it yields CATSRDRGLGGPYGYTF.